The 15 T cell receptor beta chains given below trace back to one sample, sequenced in a study of Tregs in tolerant kidney transplant recipients. Data came from immunoSEQ multiplex PCR; TCRdb stores just in-frame clones and leaves some out. Its clone listing holds tens of thousands of clones. The sample was CD4+ T cells from blood, taken before the transplant. Every receptor here comes from a human donor who received a combined kidney and bone marrow transplant.

For this clone: The read ends 3 residues before the CDR3 terminus; that terminus is restored from the germline J gene. The rearrangement links TRBV19 to TRBJ2-6; 10 bases are a match to TRBD1. The CDR3 sequence is 19 residues long. The V gene's germline CDR1 is LNHDA and CDR2 SQIVND (reference sequence). V lost 9 bases, J lost 0 bases, and 14 bases stayed unmatched. The chain's CDR3 is CASHPARTGGSSGANVLTF. The covered CDR3 bases are TGTGCCAGCCACCCGGCCCGGACAGGGGGTTCCTCTGGGGCCAACGTC.

Regarding this clone: The sequenced fragment ends 3 residues before the CDR3 boundary, so the rest is inferred from the germline J gene. V and J are TRBV5-1 and TRBJ2-3, with 11 bases lining up with TRBD2. The ends lost 3 bases at V and 2 bases at J; junction bases unmatched: 5. This CDR3 spans 16 amino acids. Germline loops: CDR1 SGHRS, CDR2 YFSETQ. CDR3 bases read: TGCGCCAGCAGCTCCCTAGCGGGGGGAATCACAGATACG. Translated, it gives CASSSLAGGITDT. In full, the CDR3 reads CASSSLAGGITDTQYF.

With respect to this clone: Sequencing ends 3 residues short of the CDR3 end; the germline J gene provides the rest. V gene TRBV18 combines with J gene TRBJ2-1; no clear D gene. The CDR3 covers 14 residues. The V end lost 8 bases, the J end lost 0 bases, and 11 bases lay between the germline ends. Germline loops: CDR1 KGHSH, CDR2 LQKENI. CDR3 amino acids: CASVAVSSYNEQFF. CDR3 DNA, as far as it was read: TGTGCCAGCGTTGCTGTCAGCTCCTACAATGAG. Looking up the rest from reference TRBV18 and TRBJ2-1 gives the full variable domain: NAGVMQNPRHLVRRRGQEARLRCSPMKGHSHVYWYRQLPEEGLKFMVYLQKENIIDESGMPKERFSAEFPKEGPSILRIQQVVRGDSAAYFCASVAVSSYNEQFFGPGTRLTVL.

The sequenced part of the CDR3 DNA is TGTGCCAGCAGCTTAGGCGGCGGGACCTACGAG. It is translated as CASSLGGGTYE. The whole CDR3 sequence reads CASSLGGGTYEQYF. The chain employs TRBV7-8 and TRBJ2-7, with D possibly matching TRBD2 (6 bases). The sequence runs out 3 residues before the end of the CDR3; the remainder is reconstructed from the germline J gene. The V and J ends lost 1 base and 2 bases respectively, with 9 bases between them. Germline V gene lookup returns CDR1 SGHVS and CDR2 FQNEAQ. This CDR3 is built from 14 residues.

As to this clone: Read coverage stops 3 residues before the CDR3 terminus; the germline J gene supplies the remainder. The chain employs TRBV2 and TRBJ1-1; tentative D call: TRBD1 (5 bases). The CDR3 is 14 residues long. The V and J ends lost 7 bases and 5 bases respectively, with 17 bases between them. Germline CDR1 is SNHLY and CDR2 is FYNNEI. CDR3 DNA (partial): TGTGCCAGCATTCCCCAGGGATGGAATACTGAA. This gives the protein CASIPQGWNTE. The whole CDR3 reads CASIPQGWNTEAFF. The entire variable domain, with the rest obtained from reference TRBV2 and TRBJ1-1, is as follows: EPEVTQTPSHQVTQMGQEVILRCVPISNHLYFYWYRQILGQKVEFLVSFYNNEISEKSEIFDDQFSVERPDGSNFTLKIRSTKLEDSAMYFCASIPQGWNTEAFFGQGTRLTVV.

This CDR3 reads CASSFRREMVDTQYF. CDR3 DNA, as far as it was read: TGTGCCAGCAGTTTCCGGCGGGAGATGGTAGATACG. The chain combines TRBV7-2 with TRBJ2-3, with TRBD2 matching over 7 bases. From the germline J gene comes the end of the CDR3, since the read stops 3 residues before it. Germline CDR1 and CDR2: SGHTA and FQGNSA. This CDR3 has 15 amino acids. Losses at the gene ends were 6 bases for V and 5 bases for J; bases not matched to a gene: 11.

The CDR3 bases that were read are TGTGCCAGCTCACCGTCGCTGGGGGGACTCAATGAG. It yields the protein CASSPSLGGLNE. The full-length CDR3 reads as CASSPSLGGLNEQFF. The V gene is TRBV18, the J gene TRBJ2-1; a possible D gene is TRBD2 (6 bases). The read finishes 3 residues shy of the CDR3 end, and the germline J gene is used to complete it. V was shortened by 3 bases and J by 6 bases, with 15 bases between the two germline ends. Per the germline V gene, CDR1 is KGHSH and CDR2 is LQKENI. The CDR3 is 15 residues long. Filled out from reference TRBV18 and TRBJ2-1, the complete variable domain reads NAGVMQNPRHLVRRRGQEARLRCSPMKGHSHVYWYRQLPEEGLKFMVYLQKENIIDESGMPKERFSAEFPKEGPSILRIQQVVRGDSAAYFCASSPSLGGLNEQFFGPGTRLTVL.

On this clone: The read ends 3 residues before the CDR3 terminus; that terminus is restored from the germline J gene. The chain carries TRBV29-1 and TRBJ1-5, with a tentative D call TRBD1 (5 bases). V lost 7 bases and J 3 bases, leaving 13 bases between the germline ends. The CDR3 extends over 13 amino acids. Germline V lookup: CDR1 SQVTM, CDR2 ANQGSEA. The sequenced CDR3 bases are TGCAGCGCGATGGGGGGGAACAATCAGCCC. Encoded protein: CSAMGGNNQP. The complete CDR3 protein is CSAMGGNNQPQHF.

As regards this clone: With the read ending 3 residues before the CDR3 end, the germline J gene is used to fill in that end. V is TRBV18 and J is TRBJ2-3, with 9 bases lining up with TRBD2. The germline V gene encodes CDR1 KGHSH and CDR2 LQKENI. V gave up 4 bases and J gave up 4 bases; unmatched junction bases: 6. This CDR3 comprises 15 residues. CDR3: CASSLAGVLADTQYF. The covered CDR3 bases are TGTGCCAGCTCACTAGCGGGAGTACTCGCAGATACG. Drawing the rest from reference TRBV18 and TRBJ2-3, the complete variable domain is NAGVMQNPRHLVRRRGQEARLRCSPMKGHSHVYWYRQLPEEGLKFMVYLQKENIIDESGMPKERFSAEFPKEGPSILRIQQVVRGDSAAYFCASSLAGVLADTQYFGPGTRLTVL.

Details on this clone: The read comes to an end 3 residues before the CDR3 does, leaving the germline J gene to fill in the end. This rearrangement joins TRBV7-2 to TRBJ2-1; 7 bases map to TRBD2. Germline-derived CDR1 and CDR2 are SGHTA and FQGNSA. CDR3 length equals 15 residues. V shed 3 bases and J 8 bases; nucleotides not matched to a gene: 10. The CDR3 here is CASSLGLTHGDEQFF. Partial CDR3 DNA: TGTGCCAGCAGCTTGGGACTAACTCACGGGGATGAG.

Note on this clone: The DNA ends 3 residues before the CDR3 does, and the rest of the CDR3 is filled in from the germline J gene. The rearrangement uses TRBV7-9 and TRBJ1-6; a weak D match, TRBD1 (6 bases). Germline V gives CDR1 SEHNR, CDR2 FQNEAQ (reference sequence). The CDR3 sequence is 15 residues long. V shed 4 bases and J shed 5 bases, with 12 bases lying between them. This CDR3 is CASSSYRVHNSPLHF. The sequenced part of the CDR3 DNA is TGTGCCAGCAGCTCTTACAGGGTTCATAATTCACCC.

As to this clone: Sequencing ends 3 residues short of the CDR3 end; the germline J gene provides the rest. The V and J genes are TRBV7-2 and TRBJ2-2, with D perhaps TRBD2 (7 bases). CDR3 length: 15 residues. V was cut by 5 bases and J by 7 bases, with 17 bases left in between. Germline V gives CDR1 SGHTA, CDR2 FQGNSA. CDR3 protein: CASSPLSGGGGELFF. CDR3 DNA, as far as it was read: TGTGCCAGCAGCCCCCTTTCGGGGGGCGGCGGGGAG.

A remark on this clone: Read sequence stops 3 residues before the CDR3 end, and the germline J gene provides the missing end. This rearrangement joins TRBV5-6 to TRBJ1-3; possibly TRBD1 for D (6 bases). This CDR3 has 14 residues. V was pared by 3 bases and J by 2 bases, with 9 bases between. Germline CDR1 reads SGHDT; CDR2 reads YYEEEE. Partial CDR3 DNA: TGTGCCAGCAGCTGGGGGCCCGCTGGAAACACC. It specifies CASSWGPAGNT. The whole CDR3 is CASSWGPAGNTIYF.

Worth noting for this clone: The read terminates 3 residues before the CDR3 end, so the remaining end is supplied by the germline J gene. The rearrangement uses TRBV5-1 and TRBJ2-7; TRBD2 agrees at 8 bases. The CDR3 runs 15 residues. CDR1 SGHRS and CDR2 YFSETQ come from the germline V gene. Losses at the gene ends were 4 bases for V and 4 bases for J; bases not matched to a gene: 10. The CDR3 reads CASSPPGLEPYEQYF. The DNA read from the CDR3 is TGCGCCAGCAGCCCGCCGGGACTAGAACCTTACGAG.

As for this clone: The read ends 3 residues early relative to the CDR3; the germline J gene fills the gap. V is TRBV6-2 or TRBV6-3 and J is TRBJ1-1, with 7 bases aligning to TRBD1. There are 15 residues in the CDR3. CDR1 is MNHEY and CDR2 is SVGEGT in the germline V gene. Unmatched junction bases numbered 3, after V lost 2 bases and J lost 0 bases. The CDR3 loop reads CASSYRGTVNTEAFF. Incomplete CDR3 DNA: TGTGCCAGCAGTTACCGCGGGACAGTGAACACTGAA.